The clone carrying this T cell receptor beta chain was seen only a few times. Its specificity is unknown. Libraries for TCR beta were made by quantitative 5'-RACE with molecular barcodes. Via MiXCR, TCRdb re-called the 5' RACE reads, giving one row per CDR3 protein. This table has under 450,000 distinct CDR3 sequences, 20% to 25% appearing once. The data belong to a study of CD8 T cells in ankylosing spondylitis. Findings and caveats of the study: Significant enrichment of disease-linked clones was reported in matched ankylosing spondylitis synovial fluid. Several highly homologous variants made up a TCR beta motif that seemed to typify ankylosing spondylitis blood.

V shed 4 bases, J shed 5 bases, and the junction held 11 bases outside the gene matches. The germline gives CDR1 DFQATT, CDR2 SNEGSKA (reference sequence). The CDR3 loop spans 15 amino acids. This receptor was obtained from a male donor with ankylosing spondylitis or in good health (not recorded which). The sequenced material came from blood, either unsorted or a sorted T cell fraction (not recorded which). The chain employs TRBV20-1 and TRBJ2-3, with TRBD1 matching over 8 bases. The chain's CDR3 is CSATPRDRRRDTQYF. The CDR3, as DNA: TGCAGTGCTACGCCCCGGGACAGGCGTAGAGATACGCAGTATTTT.